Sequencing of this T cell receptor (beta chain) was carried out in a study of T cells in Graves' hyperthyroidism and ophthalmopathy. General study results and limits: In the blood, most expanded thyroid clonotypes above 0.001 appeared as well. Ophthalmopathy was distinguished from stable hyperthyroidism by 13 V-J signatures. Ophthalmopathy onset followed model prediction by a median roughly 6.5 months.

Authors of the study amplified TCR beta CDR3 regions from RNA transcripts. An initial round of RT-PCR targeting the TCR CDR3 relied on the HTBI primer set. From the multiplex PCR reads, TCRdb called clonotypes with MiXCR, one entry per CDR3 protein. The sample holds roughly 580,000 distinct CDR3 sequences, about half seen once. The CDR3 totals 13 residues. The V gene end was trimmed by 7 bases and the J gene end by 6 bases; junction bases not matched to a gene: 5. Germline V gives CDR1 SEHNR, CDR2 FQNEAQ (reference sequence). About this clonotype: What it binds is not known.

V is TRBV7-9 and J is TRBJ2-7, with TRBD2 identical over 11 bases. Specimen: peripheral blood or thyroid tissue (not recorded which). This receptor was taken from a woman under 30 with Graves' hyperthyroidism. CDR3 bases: TGTGCCAGCATTACTAGCGGGAGTGGCGAGCAGTACTTC. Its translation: CASITSGSGEQYF.